The sequence of this TCR beta chain was determined in a study of blood T cell repertoires in COVID-19. In the study overall: Sample material is recorded as cDNA or gDNA derived from T cells, B-cell-depleted T cells, or PBMCs.

This CDR3 comprises 12 residues. After removal of 11 bases from V and 11 bases from J, the junction contained 9 bases not matched to a gene. Germline assignment: CDR1 ENHRY and CDR2 SYGVKD. The data were produced by immunoSEQ multiplex PCR, yet TCRdb's version contains in-frame clones alone and is incomplete. Counted here are 200,000 to 250,000 clones, about 90% occurring once; the ten biggest clones make up over 0.95%. Participants, about 18 to 90 years old, spanned approximately 25 US areas. Assignment of participants to cohorts was predicated upon participant-reported clinical history. Donors of Cohort 3 who recovered were those that had two negative PCRs, clearance, or symptom resolution.

Source material: PBMCs or T cells enriched from blood (not recorded which). The clonotype was recovered from a man aged 30 to 39 who had recovered from COVID-19. The rearrangement joins TRBV10-3 to TRBJ1-6, with 7 bases lining up with TRBD1. The chain's CDR3 is CAAGTDGTPLHF. CDR3 nucleotide sequence: TGTGCCGCCGGGACAGATGGGACACCCCTCCACTTT.